This entry is about one TCR beta chain. Libraries were prepared by immunoSEQ multiplex PCR; TCRdb keeps only in-frame clonotypes and omits some of them. Of 150,000 to 200,000 clones listed, about 92% were seen once; the top ten hold around 2.3%. V was cut by 1 base and J by 2 bases, with 7 bases left in between. CDR1 is KGHDR, CDR2 SFDVKD, per germline. The CDR3 length is 14 residues. These data originate in a study of T cell responses to AZD1222 COVID-19 vaccine. This chain uses TRBV24-1 with TRBJ1-1; D is uncertain. The material was peripheral blood, obtained on day 0 of AZD1222 vaccination. The source is an adult in good health. CDR3 loop: CATSDFGLNTEAFF. DNA of the CDR3: TGTGCCACCAGTGATTTCGGGCTTAACACTGAAGCTTTCTTT.